What follows describes a single T cell receptor beta chain. The antigen remains unidentified. The CDR3 runs 15 residues. Germline CDR1 is SGHDT and CDR2 is YYEEEE. The ends lost 1 base at V and 7 bases at J; junction bases unmatched: 7. The run depth of the assay was deep. Repertoires were generated with immunoSEQ multiplex PCR, while TCRdb's copy carries only in-frame clones and drops some. Among 1,100,000 or so clones, approximately 78% were seen once, and the ten largest hold under 0.65%. The data belong to a study of shared clonotypes between healthy human individuals. Study-wide results and limits: Clonotypes which were not shared had lower generation probabilities than clonotypes that all four donors shared. In the sorted subsets, rarefaction showed sequencing was incomplete despite large depth.

Investigators divided CD4+ cells into CD45RA+ naive and CD45RA-negative memory subsets. The source is a man aged 18 to 30 in good health. Some clones in this sample may be carry-over from other donors' samples. The chain couples TRBV5-6 to TRBJ2-3; 9 positions agree with TRBD2. The sample taken for sequencing was memory CD4+ T cells from PBMCs. Subset here: CD45RA-negative fraction. The CDR3 loop is CASSLRLAGSYTQYF. CDR3 nucleotide sequence: TGTGCCAGCAGCTTGAGGCTAGCGGGGTCCTATACGCAGTATTTT.